The 15 T cell receptor beta chains below were found in one sample sequenced in a study of cytomegalovirus exposure and HLA in healthy donors. The PCR used 60 Vbeta and 13 Jbeta primers. Generated by immunoSEQ multiplex PCR, the TCRdb table keeps only in-frame clones and is missing some. The sample comprises under 250,000 clones, 70% to 80% of which are singletons, and just under 3% rests with the top ten. Source material: PBMCs. The receptors were sampled from a woman aged 25 to 45 in good health and CMV-seronegative.

The rearrangement joins TRBV6-5 to TRBJ2-2, with D tentatively TRBD1 (6 bases). The CDR3 sequence is 15 residues long. Looked up from germline, CDR1 is MNHEY and CDR2 is SVGAGI. Trimming cost V 2 bases and J 8 bases, with 15 bases left between them. The CDR3 reads CASSYLYRAGGELFF. The CDR3 bases are TGTGCCAGCAGTTACCTCTACAGGGCCGGGGGGGAGCTGTTTTTT.

The chain recombines TRBV7-8 with TRBJ2-7, with a possible D match to TRBD1 (7 bases). Per germline, CDR1 SGHVS and CDR2 FQNEAQ. The CDR3 spans 15 residues. V lost 2 bases, J lost 5 bases, and 16 bases lay in between. CDR3 amino acids: CASSLTVEGADEQYF. The DNA of the CDR3 is TGTGCCAGCAGCTTAACGGTGGAGGGGGCAGACGAGCAGTACTTC.

V and J are TRBV6-6 and TRBJ1-3, with no clear D. The CDR3 has 14 amino acids. From germline, CDR1 is MNHNY and CDR2 SVGAGI (reference sequence). V was pared by 7 bases and J by 0 bases, with 10 bases between. In DNA, the CDR3 is TGTGCCAGCAACGCCGGGAGCTCTGGAAACACCATATATTTT. Amino acids: CASNAGSSGNTIYF.

The rearrangement joins TRBV5-1 to TRBJ2-5; 10 nucleotides align to TRBD2. The CDR3 totals 13 residues. Germline loops: CDR1 SGHRS, CDR2 YFSETQ. With V trimmed by 4 bases and J by 13 bases, 10 bases remained unmatched. The CDR3 coding sequence is TGCGCCAGCAGCATCTTTCCTAGCGGGGGATTGTACTTC. Its translation: CASSIFPSGGLYF.

The rearrangement links TRBV9 to TRBJ1-2; TRBD1 matches at 8 bases. The CDR3 has 17 amino acids. Germline V CDR1 and CDR2: SGDLS, YYNGEE. J was trimmed by 0 bases and V by 3 bases; bases with no gene match: 10. This chain's CDR3 is CASSAALTGETNYGYTF. The CDR3 DNA is TGTGCCAGCAGCGCCGCACTGACAGGGGAGACTAACTATGGCTACACCTTC.

The chain combines TRBV2 with TRBJ1-6; possibly TRBD1 for D (6 bases). V was trimmed by 2 bases and J by 0 bases, leaving 11 bases between them. Germline assignment: CDR1 SNHLY and CDR2 FYNNEI. The CDR3 has 17 residues. CDR3 in amino acids: CASSEWQGSSYNSPLHF. The CDR3 nucleotides read TGTGCCAGCAGTGAATGGCAGGGGAGCTCCTATAATTCACCCCTCCACTTT.

The chain links TRBV6-5 to TRBJ1-2; D call uncertain. The CDR3 sequence is 15 residues long. Trimming stripped 7 bases from V and 6 bases from J, with 21 bases between. Germline V lookup: CDR1 MNHEY, CDR2 SVGAGI. The CDR3 spells CASNFAPASGDGYTF. The CDR3 nucleotides read TGTGCCAGCAATTTCGCCCCAGCTTCCGGGGATGGCTACACCTTC.

This clone was counted a few times. The chain couples TRBV27 to TRBJ2-7; 10 bases are a match to TRBD2. V lost 8 bases and J lost 7; bases outside the gene matches: 5. This CDR3 is 12 amino acids long. Germline V lookup: CDR1 MNHEY, CDR2 SMNVEV (reference sequence). CDR3 sequence: CASWRLAGEQYF. For the CDR3, the DNA is TGTGCCAGCTGGAGACTAGCGGGTGAGCAGTACTTC.

This clone was picked up a small number of times. One end of the junction fails to match germline, which may point to a read error. This sequence joins TRBV7-9 and TRBJ2-5; TRBD2 aligns across 7 bases. CDR3 length: 16 residues. From germline, CDR1 is SEHNR and CDR2 FQNEAQ (reference sequence). CDR3 DNA: TGTTCCAGCAGCCTAAGACCTAGCGGCGGGAAAGAGACCCAGTACTTC. It encodes CSSSLRPSGGKETQYF.

The chain employs TRBV19 and TRBJ2-1; TRBD1 matches at 9 bases. This CDR3 comprises 14 residues. Germline V gene data show CDR1 as LNHDA and CDR2 as SQIVND (reference sequence). Germline trimming cut 3 bases from V and 8 bases from J; bases unmatched to any gene: 5. The CDR3 region has the DNA TGTGCCAGTAGTATGGGACAGGGTCTCGATGAGCAGTTCTTC. Protein: CASSMGQGLDEQFF.

The V gene is TRBV18, the J gene TRBJ2-3; TRBD1 is a possible D gene (6 bases). Germline V CDR1 and CDR2: KGHSH, LQKENI. The CDR3 is 13 residues long. The ends were cut back, 2 bases at V and 4 bases at J, with 7 bases in the middle. This CDR3 is CASSPTGSDTQYF. DNA of the CDR3: TGTGCCAGCTCACCAACAGGGTCAGATACGCAGTATTTT.

To note about this clone: The same CDR3 is also encoded by other DNA sequences in this sample. This chain joins TRBV5-1 and TRBJ2-1; maybe TRBD1 (6 bases). From germline, CDR1 is SGHRS and CDR2 YFSETQ. The CDR3 consists of 13 residues. V lost 4 bases to trimming and J lost 4 bases, with 9 bases between them. The CDR3, as DNA: TGCGCCAGCAGCCTCGGACAGTACAATGAGCAGTTCTTC. Translating gives CASSLGQYNEQFF. The variable domain in full, with the rest retrieved from reference TRBV5-1 and TRBJ2-1, is KAGVTQTPRYLIKTRGQQVTLSCSPISGHRSVSWYQQTPGQGLQFLFEYFSETQRNKGNFPGRFSGRQFSNSRSEMNVSTLELGDSALYLCASSLGQYNEQFFGPGTRLTVL.

The V gene is TRBV29-1, the J gene TRBJ1-4; the match to TRBD1 covers 9 bases. This CDR3 is built from 13 residues. Unmatched junction bases numbered 8, after V lost 7 bases and J lost 8 bases. CDR1 is SQVTM and CDR2 is ANQGSEA in the germline V gene. CDR3 nucleotide sequence: TGCAGCGCCATGGACAGGGGTAGAGAAAAACTGTTTTTT. Its protein product is CSAMDRGREKLFF.

The rearrangement links TRBV5-8 to TRBJ2-3; 10 bases align to TRBD2. The germline CDR1 and CDR2 sequences are SGHTS and YDEGEE. V was pared by 1 base and J by 4 bases, with 3 bases of the junction left unmatched. This CDR3 has 15 residues. The CDR3 loop reads CASSLLSGGPDTQYF. The DNA of the CDR3 is TGTGCCAGCAGCTTGCTTAGCGGGGGGCCAGATACGCAGTATTTT.

The chain joins TRBV4-1 to TRBJ2-7, with TRBD2 matching 7 bases. V shed 3 bases, J shed 4 bases, and the junction held 3 bases outside the gene matches. Germline lookup yields CDR1 MGHRA and CDR2 YSYEKL. CDR3 length: 13 amino acids. CDR3 bases: TGCGCCAGCAGCCAGAGACTAGCTTACGAGCAGTACTTC. It yields the protein CASSQRLAYEQYF.